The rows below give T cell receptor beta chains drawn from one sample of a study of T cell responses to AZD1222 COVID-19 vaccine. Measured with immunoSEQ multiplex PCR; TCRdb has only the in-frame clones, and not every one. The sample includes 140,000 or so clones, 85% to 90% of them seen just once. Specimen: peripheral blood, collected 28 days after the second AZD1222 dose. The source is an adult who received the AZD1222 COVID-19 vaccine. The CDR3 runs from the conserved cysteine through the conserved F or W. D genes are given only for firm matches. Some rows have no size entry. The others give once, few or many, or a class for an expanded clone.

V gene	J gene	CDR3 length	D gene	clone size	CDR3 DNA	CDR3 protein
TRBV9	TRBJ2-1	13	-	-	TGTGCCAGCAGCGTAACCCAACCGGGCGAGCAGTTCTTC	CASSVTQPGEQFF
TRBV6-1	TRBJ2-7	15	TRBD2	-	TGTGCCAGCAGTGAAGAAGACCGGGAGGACTACGAGCAGTACTTC	CASSEEDREDYEQYF
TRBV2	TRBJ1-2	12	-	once	TGTGCCAGCAGTGTAGAGGGGAATGGCTACACCTTC	CASSVEGNGYTF
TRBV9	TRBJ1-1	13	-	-	TGTGCCACCTCCAAGACTTTGGGCACTGAAGCTTTCTTT	CATSKTLGTEAFF
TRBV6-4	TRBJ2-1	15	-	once	TGTGCCAGCAGTGCTAGGGCTTACCCTAGCCATGAGCAGTTCTTC	CASSARAYPSHEQFF
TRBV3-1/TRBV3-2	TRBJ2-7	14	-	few	TGTGCCAGCAGCCAAGTTGAGCAGACCTACGAGCAGTACTTC	CASSQVEQTYEQYF
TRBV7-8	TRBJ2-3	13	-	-	TGTGCCAGCAGCGTTGCAGAGGCAGATACGCAGTATTTT	CASSVAEADTQYF
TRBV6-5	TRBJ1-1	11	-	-	TGTGCCGCGGTGGCTTACACTGAAGCTTTCTTT	CAAVAYTEAFF
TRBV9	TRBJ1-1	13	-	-	TGTGCCAGCAGCGTAATGGAAGGGTCTGAAGCTTTCTTT	CASSVMEGSEAFF
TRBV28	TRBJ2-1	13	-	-	TGTGCCAGCAGGCCGCCAGGGGCAGGTGAGCAGTTCTTC	CASRPPGAGEQFF
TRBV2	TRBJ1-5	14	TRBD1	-	TGTGCCAGCAAGTACAGGGGTAGCAATCAGCCCCAGCATTTT	CASKYRGSNQPQHF
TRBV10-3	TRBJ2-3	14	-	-	TGTGCCATCAGTGAGTCTGCAACCACAGATACGCAGTATTTT	CAISESATTDTQYF
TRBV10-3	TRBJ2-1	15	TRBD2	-	TGTGCCATCAGTGAAAGCGGGAGGGCTAACAATGAGCAGTTCTTC	CAISESGRANNEQFF
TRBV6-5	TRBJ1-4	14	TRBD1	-	TGTGCCAGCAGTTACGGGACAGATAATGAAAAACTGTTTTTT	CASSYGTDNEKLFF
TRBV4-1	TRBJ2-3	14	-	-	TGCGCCAGCAGCCATCCCGGGACGCAAGATACGCAGTATTTT	CASSHPGTQDTQYF
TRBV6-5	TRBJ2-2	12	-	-	TGTGCCAGCAACGCCTACACCGGGGAGCTGTTTTTT	CASNAYTGELFF
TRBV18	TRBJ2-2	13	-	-	TGTGCCAGCTCACCCGCATTTACCGGGGAGCTGTTTTTT	CASSPAFTGELFF
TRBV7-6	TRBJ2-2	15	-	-	TGTGCCAGCAGCTTAGTTCACGGGAGTACCGGGGAGCTGTTTTTT	CASSLVHGSTGELFF
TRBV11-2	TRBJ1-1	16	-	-	TGTGCCAGCAGCAAATCTTTTGCGGGGGTGGTCACTGAAGCTTTCTTT	CASSKSFAGVVTEAFF
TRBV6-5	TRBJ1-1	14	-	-	TGTGCCAGCAGTTACTCCGGGGTCTCCGACCTAGCTTTCTTT	CASSYSGVSDLAFF
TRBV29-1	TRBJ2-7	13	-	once	TGCAGCGTTGAGGACTACCTTTCCTACGAGCAGTACTTC	CSVEDYLSYEQYF
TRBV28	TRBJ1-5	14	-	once	TGTGCCAGCAGAGACGGACAGCCCTATCAGCCCCAGCATTTT	CASRDGQPYQPQHF
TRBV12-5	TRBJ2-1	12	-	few	TGTGCTAGTGGTGCAATACTCGGCGAGCAGTTCTTC	CASGAILGEQFF
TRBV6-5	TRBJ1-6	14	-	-	TGTGCCAGCAGTTACGGGGGTACGAATTCACCCCTCCACTTT	CASSYGGTNSPLHF
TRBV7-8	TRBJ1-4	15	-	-	TGTGCCAGCAGGGATGGGGGGAATGCTTTTGAAAAACTGTTTTTT	CASRDGGNAFEKLFF
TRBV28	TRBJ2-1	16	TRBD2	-	TGTGCCAGCAGTTTGGATCTAGCGGGGGGGTCGGATGAGCAGTTCTTC	CASSLDLAGGSDEQFF
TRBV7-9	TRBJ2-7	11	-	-	TGTGCCAGCAGCTTAGAGTACGAGCAGTACTTC	CASSLEYEQYF
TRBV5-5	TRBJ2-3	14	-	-	TGTGCCAGCAGCCGCAGGGGGGAGGGAGATACGCAGTATTTT	CASSRRGEGDTQYF
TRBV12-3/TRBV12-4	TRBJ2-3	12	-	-	TGTGCCAGCAGTTTAGGTGGGGGTACGCAGTATTTT	CASSLGGGTQYF
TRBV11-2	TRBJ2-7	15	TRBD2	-	TGTGCCAGCAGCTTTACTAGCGGGGGGGCCTACGAGCAGTACTTC	CASSFTSGGAYEQYF
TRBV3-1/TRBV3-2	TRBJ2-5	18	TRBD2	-	TGTGCCAGCAGCCAGATTCGGGCTAGCGGGGGGGCCTATGAGACCCAGTACTTC	CASSQIRASGGAYETQYF
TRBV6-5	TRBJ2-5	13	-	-	TGTGCCAGCAGTTACGGGCAGGGCGAGACCCAGTACTTC	CASSYGQGETQYF
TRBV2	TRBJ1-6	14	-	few	TGTGCCAGCAGTGTATCAGGGCCCTTATCACCCCTCCACTTT	CASSVSGPLSPLHF
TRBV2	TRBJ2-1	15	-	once	TGTGCCAGCAGTGCCAGATACAGAACTAACAATGAGCAGTTCTTC	CASSARYRTNNEQFF
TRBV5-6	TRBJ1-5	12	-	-	TGTGCCAGCAGCTTGTATCAGCAGCCCCAGCATTTT	CASSLYQQPQHF
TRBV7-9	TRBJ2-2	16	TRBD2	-	TGTGCCAGCAGCTCCGGCCAGGCGGGAGCGGGTGGGGAGCTGTTTTTT	CASSSGQAGAGGELFF
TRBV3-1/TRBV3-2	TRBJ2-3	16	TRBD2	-	TGTGCCAGCAGCCCTTTTAGCGGGGGCATGCCAGATACGCAGTATTTT	CASSPFSGGMPDTQYF
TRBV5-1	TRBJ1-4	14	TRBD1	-	TGCGCCAGCAGCTACAGGGGAGGGCACGAAAAACTGTTTTTT	CASSYRGGHEKLFF